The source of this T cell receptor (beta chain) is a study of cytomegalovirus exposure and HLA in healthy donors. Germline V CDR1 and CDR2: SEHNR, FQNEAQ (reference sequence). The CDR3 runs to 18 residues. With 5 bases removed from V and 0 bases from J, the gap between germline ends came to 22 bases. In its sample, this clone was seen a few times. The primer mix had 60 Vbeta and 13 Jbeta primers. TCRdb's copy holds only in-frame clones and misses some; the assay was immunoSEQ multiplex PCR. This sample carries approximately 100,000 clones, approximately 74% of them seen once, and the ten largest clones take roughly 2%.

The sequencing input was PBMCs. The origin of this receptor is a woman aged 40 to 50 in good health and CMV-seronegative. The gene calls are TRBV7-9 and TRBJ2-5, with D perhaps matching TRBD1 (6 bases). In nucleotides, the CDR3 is TGTGCCAGCAGCCCAAAGACCGGGACATCCAGGAACCAAGAGACCCAGTACTTC. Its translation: CASSPKTGTSRNQETQYF. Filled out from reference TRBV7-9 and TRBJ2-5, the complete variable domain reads DTGVSQNPRHKITKRGQNVTFRCDPISEHNRLYWYRQTLGQGPEFLTYFQNEAQLEKSRLLSDRFSAERPKGSFSTLEIQRTEQGDSAMYLCASSPKTGTSRNQETQYFGPGTRLLVL.